These 5 T cell receptor beta chains originate from one sample sequenced in a study of technical replicates of blood from several donors. The method was immunoSEQ multiplex PCR; TCRdb's version includes in-frame clones alone and lacks a portion of them. Counted here are over 60,000 clones, 90% to 95% occurring once; the ten biggest clones make up roughly 0.25%. The material sequenced was T cells isolated from PBMCs. Receptors originate from a human donor in good health.

The CDR3 nucleotides are TGTGCCAGCAGTTTATCAGGGATTCAGCCCCAGCATTTT. Translating it yields CASSLSGIQPQHF. J is TRBJ1-5 and V is TRBV28; possibly TRBD1 for D (5 bases). Germline CDR1 reads MDHEN; CDR2 reads SYDVKM. The CDR3 loop spans 13 amino acids. Trimming left V 1 base short and J 6 bases short, with 7 bases between.

The chain couples TRBV6-5 to TRBJ2-1; 13 bases line up with TRBD2. After removal of 7 bases from V and 14 bases from J, the junction contained 8 bases not matched to a gene. Germline CDR1 and CDR2: MNHEY and SVGAGI. The CDR3 spans 13 residues. The CDR3 loop reads CASTQTGLAGEFF. Written as DNA, the CDR3 is TGTGCCAGCACCCAAACCGGACTAGCGGGAGAGTTCTTC.

V and J are TRBV29-1 and TRBJ1-2; weak D call: TRBD1 (5 bases). This CDR3 is 11 amino acids long. Trimming took off 4 bases at V and 4 bases at J, with 7 bases between the two ends. CDR1 and CDR2 (germline): SQVTM, ANQGSEA. The CDR3 reads CSVGRGYGYTF. In nucleotides, the CDR3 is TGCAGCGTTGGGAGGGGCTATGGCTACACCTTC.

J is TRBJ1-6 and V is TRBV14, with TRBD1 as a possible D gene (5 bases). V lost 6 bases, J lost 0 bases, and 18 bases lay in between. The CDR3 consists of 18 residues. CDR1 and CDR2 from the germline V gene are SGHDN and FVKESK. The CDR3 loop is CASSIGDTIRSYNSPLHF. The CDR3 bases are TGTGCCAGCAGTATAGGGGATACTATCCGCTCCTATAATTCACCCCTCCACTTT.

V and J are TRBV11-2 and TRBJ2-7; D not certain. The CDR3 is 14 amino acids. The germline V and J ends were trimmed by 2 bases and 0 bases, with 8 bases remaining between them. Germline loops: CDR1 SGHAT, CDR2 FQNNGV. The CDR3 sequence: CASSLREASYEQYF. The CDR3 DNA sequence: TGTGCCAGCAGCTTACGAGAGGCCTCCTACGAGCAGTACTTC. The variable domain in full, with the rest retrieved from reference TRBV11-2 and TRBJ2-7, is EAGVAQSPRYKIIEKRQSVAFWCNPISGHATLYWYQQILGQGPKLLIQFQNNGVVDDSQLPKDRFSAERLKGVDSTLKIQPAKLEDSAVYLCASSLREASYEQYFGPGTRLTVT.